A single sample is the source of the 9 T cell receptor beta chains below, sequenced in a study of blood T cells in healthy people across ages (dated by TCRdb to the mid-2010s). The library was made by 5' RACE. The sequencing machine was an Illumina HiSeq 2500. The second PCR ran for roughly 7 to 11 cycles and used a J-beta primer mix along with a sample-barcoded 5' primer. TCRdb took the public reads, trimmed them with fastp at Q25, ran MiXCR for clone calling and kept in-frame beta chains. Every distinct CDR3 protein forms one entry, paired with its most common genes and DNA. In this sample the table shows roughly 1.6 million distinct CDR3 sequences, about 31% of which occur a single time. The top ten clones comprise approximately 10% of the sample. The sequenced material came from blood. The receptors originated from a woman in her thirties in good health.

The V gene is TRBV7-2, the J gene TRBJ2-7; the D gene could be TRBD1 or TRBD2 (5 bases each). CDR3 length: 15 amino acids. V dropped 4 bases and J dropped 3 bases, with 16 bases sitting between them. Per the germline V gene, CDR1 is SGHTA and CDR2 is FQGNSA. CDR3 sequence reads: CASSSPEGSGYEQYF. The DNA of the CDR3 is TGTGCCAGCAGCTCCCCCGAGGGGAGTGGCTACGAGCAGTACTTC.

This clonotype was detected a few times. The chain uses TRBV2 and TRBJ2-3, with TRBD2 identical over 13 bases. V was pared by 10 bases and J by 5 bases, with 6 bases of the junction left unmatched. The germline V gene encodes CDR1 SNHLY and CDR2 FYNNEI. The CDR3 is 14 residues long. CDR3 region: CATGLAGVGDTQYF. CDR3 DNA sequence: TGTGCCACCGGACTAGCGGGAGTAGGAGATACGCAGTATTTT.

There are a few counts of this clonotype. The rearrangement uses TRBV20-1 and TRBJ2-1; possibly TRBD1 or TRBD2 for D (5 bases each). V dropped 3 bases and J dropped 13 bases, with 16 bases sitting between them. The germline V gene has CDR1 DFQATT and CDR2 SNEGSKA (reference sequence). The CDR3 sequence is 12 residues long. Here the CDR3 reads CSARRGDSFQFF. DNA for the CDR3: TGCAGTGCTAGGAGGGGAGACTCGTTCCAGTTCTTC.

The table lists this clonotype with a few counts. The genes are TRBV20-1 and TRBJ2-7; D not certain. In germline, CDR1 is DFQATT, CDR2 SNEGSKA (reference sequence). There are 12 residues in the CDR3. Trimming stripped 6 bases from V and 3 bases from J, with 12 bases between. The CDR3, as DNA: TGCAGTGCCGCGTCCGATAGCTACGAGCAGTACTTC. It is translated as CSAASDSYEQYF.

This chain joins TRBV20-1 and TRBJ2-7, with D perhaps assigned TRBD1 or TRBD2 (6 bases each). The CDR3 runs to 13 residues. Trimming took 5 bases from V and 7 from J, leaving 18 bases between them. Germline CDR1 reads DFQATT; CDR2 reads SNEGSKA (reference sequence). The DNA for the CDR3 is TGCAGTGCTCCGCCCCCGGCGGGACAAGAGCAGTACTTC. It encodes CSAPPPAGQEQYF.

CDR3 residues: CASSLSTGTCYEQYF. The CDR3, as DNA: TGTGCCAGCAGTTTATCGACGGGGACTTGCTACGAGCAGTACTTC. The chain combines TRBV27 with TRBJ2-4, with D maybe TRBD2 (6 bases). The J call may be wrong; the DNA end is better matched by TRBJ2-7. The CDR3 is 15 amino acids. Germline V CDR1 and CDR2: MNHEY, SMNVEV (reference sequence).

The chain joins TRBV5-1 to TRBJ1-2; D is perhaps TRBD1 (6 bases). The germline V gene encodes CDR1 SGHRS and CDR2 YFSETQ. V shed 4 bases and J shed 8 bases, with 21 bases lying between them. This CDR3 has 15 residues. The CDR3 bases are TGCGCCAGCAGCCCAACCTGGGACACGGTAGGAGGCTACACCTTC. It translates to CASSPTWDTVGGYTF.

V and J are TRBV4-1 and TRBJ1-4; weak D call: TRBD1 (5 bases). V lost 0 bases to trimming and J lost 3 bases, with 8 bases between them. The CDR3 consists of 15 residues. Germline CDR1 is MGHRA and CDR2 is YSYEKL. CDR3 protein: CASSQEGVANEKLFF. For the CDR3, the DNA is TGCGCCAGCAGCCAAGAAGGGGTGGCTAATGAAAAACTGTTTTTT.

Note on this clonotype: This may stem from a read error, because a much larger clone lies one nucleotide away. This chain links TRBV12-3 or TRBV12-4 with TRBJ1-2, with D unresolved. This CDR3 has 13 amino acids. V gave up 5 bases and J gave up 0 bases, with 7 bases separating them. CDR3 in amino acids: CASSIATNYGYTF. CDR3 bases: TGTGCCAGCAGTATTGCCACTAACTATGGCTACACCTTC.